This T cell receptor (beta chain) came from a study of blood T cells in healthy people across ages. Each of the donors had ten milliliters of peripheral blood drawn into EDTA-treated Vacutainer tubes. PCR was performed a second time for about 7 to 11 cycles using a sample-barcoded 5' primer and a J-beta primer mix. No fewer than 3 million CDR3-containing paired-end reads came from each sample. TCRdb reprocessed the 5' RACE reads via MiXCR and lists one record per CDR3 protein. The sample includes 600,000 or so distinct CDR3 sequences, around half seen only once; the top ten take around 23%. Germline CDR1 DFQATT, CDR2 SNEGSKA (reference sequence). V lost 1 base to trimming and J lost 2 bases; unmatched junction nucleotides: 10. The CDR3 is 16 amino acids.

Source material: blood. The receptor was isolated from an elderly man in good health. This chain uses TRBV20-1 with TRBJ1-2, with 7 bases fitting TRBD1. The CDR3 DNA follows: TGCAGTGCTAGAGGCACGGGACAGCGTTTAAACTATGGCTACACCTTC. Its protein is CSARGTGQRLNYGYTF.